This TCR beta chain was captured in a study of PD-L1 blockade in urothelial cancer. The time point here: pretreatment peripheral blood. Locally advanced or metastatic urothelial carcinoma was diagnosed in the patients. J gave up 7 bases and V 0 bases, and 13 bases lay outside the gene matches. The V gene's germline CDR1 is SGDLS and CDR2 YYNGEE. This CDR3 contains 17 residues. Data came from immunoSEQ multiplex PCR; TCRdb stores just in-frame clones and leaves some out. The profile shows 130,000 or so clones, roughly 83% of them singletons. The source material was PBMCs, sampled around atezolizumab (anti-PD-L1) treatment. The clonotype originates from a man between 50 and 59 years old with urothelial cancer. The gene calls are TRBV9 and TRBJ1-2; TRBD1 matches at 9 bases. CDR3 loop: CASSVDSNRGRISGYTF. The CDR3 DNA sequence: TGTGCCAGCAGCGTAGACTCAAACAGGGGGCGAATTTCTGGCTACACCTTC.